This T cell receptor (beta chain) originates from a study of regulatory T cells in long-lasting Graves disease. On the study more broadly: Graves' patients diagnosed newly had used antithyroid drugs under 3 months. Overall study results and limits: Results may be inaccurate due to the small sample size. Persistent cases favored TRBV28, TRBJ1-2 and TRBJ2-5.

Noted time point: newly diagnosed GD, antithyroid drugs for less than 3 months. PBMCs provided the RNA from which the TCR library was made. Of note for this clonotype: Its antigen is not identified.

Germline CDR1 SGHDN, CDR2 FVKESK. The V end lost 2 bases, the J end lost 8 bases, and 18 bases lay between the germline ends. CDR3 length: 15 residues. Through Arm-PCR of CDR3 regions and iRepertoire HTBI primers, TCR beta libraries were built. TCRdb re-analysed the multiplex PCR reads in MiXCR, keeping a single row per CDR3 protein. The table includes roughly 510,000 distinct CDR3 sequences, 15% to 20% detected once. The same specimen was also included in a second study, on T cells in Graves' hyperthyroidism and ophthalmopathy. From that study: Within blood appeared most thyroid clonotypes that had expanded above 0.001.

V and J are TRBV14 and TRBJ1-2, with a weak D call TRBD1 (6 bases). This receptor was obtained from a man younger than 35 with Graves disease. The sample was peripheral blood mononuclear cells (PBMCs), taken at new diagnosis, from a patient treated with antithyroid drugs. The CDR3 sequence: CASSQPSDSEEGYTF. CDR3 DNA sequence: TGTGCCAGCAGCCAACCTTCGGACAGCGAGGAAGGCTACACCTTC.